This T cell receptor beta chain is from a study of T cells expressing NK-cell markers. The overall study: One of eight sequenced donors was HCMV-seronegative; the other seven were seropositive.

The CDR3 extends over 15 amino acids. The germline CDR1 and CDR2 sequences are SNHLY and FYNNEI. TCR beta cDNA was made by 5'RACE template switching with UMIs. TCRdb reprocessed the 5' RACE reads, keeping one entry per CDR3 protein, no DNA. The repertoire table contains roughly 150,000 distinct CDR3 sequences. The sequence was obtained from a man aged 18-75 years in good health. The chain employs TRBV2 and TRBJ2-5; TCRdb gives TRBD1 as the D gene, but with no DNA this cannot be confirmed. Source material: blood T cells: a sorted CD56 or NKG2C T cell subset, CD4+ or CD8+ T cells, or bulk PBMC T cells (not recorded which). The CDR3 spells CASRAWTGGTETQYF.